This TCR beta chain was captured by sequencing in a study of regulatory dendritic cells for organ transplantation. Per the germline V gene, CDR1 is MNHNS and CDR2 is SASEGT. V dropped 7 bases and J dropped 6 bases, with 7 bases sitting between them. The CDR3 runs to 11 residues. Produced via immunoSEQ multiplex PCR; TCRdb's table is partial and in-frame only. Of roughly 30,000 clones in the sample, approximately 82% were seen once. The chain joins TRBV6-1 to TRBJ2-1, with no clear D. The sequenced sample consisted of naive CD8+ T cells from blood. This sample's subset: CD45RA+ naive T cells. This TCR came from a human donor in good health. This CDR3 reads CASKLSNEQFF. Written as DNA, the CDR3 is TGTGCCAGCAAATTGAGCAATGAGCAGTTCTTC.